Listed below are T cell receptor beta chains from one sample, sequenced in a study of T-cell memory formation after mild COVID-19. TCRdb reprocessed the 5' RACE reads with MiXCR, giving one entry per CDR3 protein. The repertoire holds 85,000 to 130,000 distinct CDR3 sequences, with around 11% as singletons. The material sequenced was PBMCs or a T cell subset sorted from them (not recorded which). These receptors were taken from an adult woman who had mild COVID-19 (a few samples of this study predate the infection). Cell type and time point are not known. Both conserved end residues are part of each CDR3. A D gene is named only where the DNA matches it firmly. Clone size appears in some rows only: once, few, many, or a class for an expanded clone.

CDR3	DNA	size	D	V	J
CASTLGGYNEQFF	TGTGCCAGTACCTTGGGAGGATACAATGAGCAGTTCTTC	NA	NA	TRBV19	TRBJ2-1
CASSLIPDYEQYF	TGTGCCAGCAGCTTAATTCCCGACTACGAGCAGTACTTC	NA	NA	TRBV7-9	TRBJ2-7
CASTSGVSGELFF	TGTGCCAGCACCTCAGGGGTCTCCGGGGAGCTGTTTTTT	NA	NA	TRBV7-9	TRBJ2-2
CASSLSGIRKNIQYF	TGTGCCAGCAGTTTGTCGGGGATACGGAAAAACATTCAGTACTTC	NA	NA	TRBV27	TRBJ2-4
CSARASRGINEQFF	TGCAGTGCTAGAGCCTCGAGGGGTATCAATGAGCAGTTCTTC	NA	NA	TRBV20-1	TRBJ2-1
CASSLGLGTYEQYF	TGCGCCAGCAGCTTGGGTCTCGGAACCTACGAGCAGTACTTC	few	NA	TRBV5-1	TRBJ2-7
CASELGSIQYF	TGTGCCAGCGAGCTTGGGAGTATTCAGTACTTC	few	NA	TRBV7-9	TRBJ2-4
CASSLSFLTDRSNTGELFF	TGTGCCAGCAGCTTAAGTTTTCTAACAGACAGATCGAACACCGGGGAGCTGTTTTTT	many	NA	TRBV7-8	TRBJ2-2
CASRSGEGYTF	TGTGCCAGCAGATCAGGGGAAGGCTACACCTTC	few	NA	TRBV6-5	TRBJ1-2
CASSPAGLAGLNTGELFF	TGCGCCAGCAGCCCCGCGGGACTAGCGGGCCTCAACACCGGGGAGCTGTTTTTT	few	TRBD2	TRBV4-3	TRBJ2-2
CSASFSVNTEAFF	TGCAGTGCTAGTTTCAGTGTGAACACTGAAGCTTTCTTT	many	NA	TRBV20-1	TRBJ1-1
CASSQDRGEQFF	TGTGCCAGCAGCCAAGATCGGGGGGAGCAGTTCTTC	NA	NA	TRBV14	TRBJ2-1
CASNPPPRGRETQYF	TGTGCCAGCAACCCCCCACCCAGAGGCCGAGAGACCCAGTACTTC	NA	NA	TRBV7-8	TRBJ2-5
CASSPPPLAGNEQFF	TGTGCCAGCAGCCCCCCGCCTCTAGCGGGGAATGAGCAGTTCTTC	NA	TRBD2	TRBV4-2	TRBJ2-1
CNPLAVTYNEQFF	TGCAATCCCCTAGCAGTAACTTACAATGAGCAGTTCTTC	few	NA	TRBV20-1	TRBJ2-1
CASSIVNIGQGPNTEAFF	TGTGCCAGTAGTATAGTCAACATAGGACAGGGACCGAACACTGAAGCTTTCTTT	NA	TRBD1	TRBV19	TRBJ1-1
CASSPVANRYHEQYF	TGCGCCAGCAGCCCCGTAGCGAATAGATACCACGAGCAGTACTTC	few	NA	TRBV4-3	TRBJ2-7
CASSVGSLLSYEQYF	TGTGCCAGCAGCGTAGGCAGTTTGCTCTCCTACGAGCAGTACTTC	many	NA	TRBV9	TRBJ2-7
CASSGTPWNTDTQYF	TGTGCCAGCAGTGGGACACCCTGGAACACAGATACGCAGTATTTT	many	NA	TRBV2	TRBJ2-3
CASTSLGGGETQYF	TGTGCCAGCACCTCCTTGGGAGGGGGAGAGACCCAGTACTTC	NA	NA	TRBV27	TRBJ2-5
CASSQDRAAGPYNEQFF	TGCGCCAGCAGCCAAGATAGGGCGGCAGGGCCCTACAATGAGCAGTTCTTC	few	NA	TRBV4-3	TRBJ2-1
CSARNGQGDDTQYF	TGCAGTGCTAGAAACGGACAGGGGGACGATACGCAGTATTTT	NA	TRBD1	TRBV20-1	TRBJ2-3
CSVVGQGAYEQYF	TGCAGCGTTGTAGGACAGGGGGCCTACGAGCAGTACTTC	many	TRBD1	TRBV29-1	TRBJ2-7
CASSLGLDWQETQYF	TGCGCCAGCAGCTTGGGACTAGATTGGCAAGAGACCCAGTACTTC	NA	NA	TRBV5-1	TRBJ2-5
CASRQTGNRGYTF	TGTGCCAGCCGACAGACAGGGAACCGTGGCTACACCTTC	few	TRBD1	TRBV5-6	TRBJ1-2
CASSNPLGSGSYNEQFF	TGTGCCAGCAGCAACCCCCTTGGCTCCGGGTCCTACAATGAGCAGTTCTTC	NA	NA	TRBV11-2	TRBJ2-1
CASSLRQRQETQYF	TGTGCCAGCAGCTTGAGACAGCGCCAAGAGACCCAGTACTTC	NA	NA	TRBV13	TRBJ2-5
CASSPGTVRSVEDQANYGYTF	TGTGCCAGCAGCCCCGGGACAGTCCGATCGGTTGAAGACCAAGCTAACTATGGCTACACCTTC	NA	TRBD1	TRBV7-6	TRBJ1-2
CASGQGGGYTF	TGTGCCAGCGGACAGGGGGGTGGCTACACCTTC	NA	TRBD1	TRBV11-2	TRBJ1-2
CASSLGTSGAGYNEQFF	TGTGCCAGCAGCCTTGGGACTAGCGGGGCGGGCTACAATGAGCAGTTCTTC	few	TRBD2	TRBV7-3	TRBJ2-1
CASSQRTGGEQYF	TGTGCCAGCAGCCAAAGGACAGGGGGCGAGCAGTACTTC	few	TRBD1	TRBV7-9	TRBJ2-7
CATSAPGANVLTF	TGTGCCACCAGTGCCCCTGGGGCCAACGTCCTGACTTTC	few	NA	TRBV24-1	TRBJ2-6
CASSSPGQGFYEQYF	TGTGCCAGCAGCTCGCCGGGACAGGGCTTTTACGAGCAGTACTTC	NA	TRBD1	TRBV5-5	TRBJ2-7
CASSLTRNNEQFF	TGTGCCAGCAGCTTAACGAGAAACAATGAGCAGTTCTTC	few	NA	TRBV11-1	TRBJ2-1
CASSPGTSGRLEQYF	TGTGCCAGCAGCCCCGGGACTAGCGGGAGGCTCGAGCAGTACTTC	few	TRBD2	TRBV7-2	TRBJ2-7
CASSSGQGVTYEQYF	TGTGCCAGCAGTTCCGGACAGGGGGTGACCTACGAGCAGTACTTC	few	TRBD1	TRBV14	TRBJ2-7
CASSQPGTVGEQYF	TGCGCCAGCAGCCAACCCGGGACGGTGGGAGAGCAGTACTTC	few	NA	TRBV4-1	TRBJ2-7
CASSSGRHLDTF	TGTGCCAGCAGTTCCGGACGGCACTTAGACACCTTC	few	NA	TRBV12-3/TRBV12-4	TRBJ1-2
CASSLGPRVYGYTF	TGTGCCAGCAGCTTAGGTCCCAGGGTCTATGGCTACACCTTC	few	NA	TRBV7-9	TRBJ1-2
CASSQVFSGTGFYNEQFF	TGCGCCAGCAGCCAAGTGTTCTCAGGGACAGGGTTTTACAATGAGCAGTTCTTC	NA	TRBD1	TRBV4-1	TRBJ2-1
CASGTGVNGNEQFF	TGTGCTTCTGGAACCGGGGTCAATGGGAATGAGCAGTTCTTC	NA	NA	TRBV30	TRBJ2-1
CASSEAPRALPIANEQFF	TGTGCCAGCAGTGAAGCGCCTAGGGCTCTCCCCATCGCCAATGAGCAGTTCTTC	few	NA	TRBV6-1	TRBJ2-1
CASSHGTDYEQYF	TGTGCCAGCAGCCACGGGACAGACTACGAGCAGTACTTC	NA	TRBD1	TRBV27	TRBJ2-7
CATSRDKAMNTEAFF	TGTGCCACCAGCAGAGATAAGGCCATGAACACTGAAGCTTTCTTT	NA	NA	TRBV15	TRBJ1-1
CAWGATGPTGELFF	TGTGCCTGGGGCGCCACAGGACCCACCGGGGAGCTGTTTTTT	NA	NA	TRBV30	TRBJ2-2
CASSLGTGTVNEQFF	TGTGCCAGCAGTCTAGGGACAGGGACAGTTAATGAGCAGTTCTTC	many	TRBD1	TRBV6-5	TRBJ2-1